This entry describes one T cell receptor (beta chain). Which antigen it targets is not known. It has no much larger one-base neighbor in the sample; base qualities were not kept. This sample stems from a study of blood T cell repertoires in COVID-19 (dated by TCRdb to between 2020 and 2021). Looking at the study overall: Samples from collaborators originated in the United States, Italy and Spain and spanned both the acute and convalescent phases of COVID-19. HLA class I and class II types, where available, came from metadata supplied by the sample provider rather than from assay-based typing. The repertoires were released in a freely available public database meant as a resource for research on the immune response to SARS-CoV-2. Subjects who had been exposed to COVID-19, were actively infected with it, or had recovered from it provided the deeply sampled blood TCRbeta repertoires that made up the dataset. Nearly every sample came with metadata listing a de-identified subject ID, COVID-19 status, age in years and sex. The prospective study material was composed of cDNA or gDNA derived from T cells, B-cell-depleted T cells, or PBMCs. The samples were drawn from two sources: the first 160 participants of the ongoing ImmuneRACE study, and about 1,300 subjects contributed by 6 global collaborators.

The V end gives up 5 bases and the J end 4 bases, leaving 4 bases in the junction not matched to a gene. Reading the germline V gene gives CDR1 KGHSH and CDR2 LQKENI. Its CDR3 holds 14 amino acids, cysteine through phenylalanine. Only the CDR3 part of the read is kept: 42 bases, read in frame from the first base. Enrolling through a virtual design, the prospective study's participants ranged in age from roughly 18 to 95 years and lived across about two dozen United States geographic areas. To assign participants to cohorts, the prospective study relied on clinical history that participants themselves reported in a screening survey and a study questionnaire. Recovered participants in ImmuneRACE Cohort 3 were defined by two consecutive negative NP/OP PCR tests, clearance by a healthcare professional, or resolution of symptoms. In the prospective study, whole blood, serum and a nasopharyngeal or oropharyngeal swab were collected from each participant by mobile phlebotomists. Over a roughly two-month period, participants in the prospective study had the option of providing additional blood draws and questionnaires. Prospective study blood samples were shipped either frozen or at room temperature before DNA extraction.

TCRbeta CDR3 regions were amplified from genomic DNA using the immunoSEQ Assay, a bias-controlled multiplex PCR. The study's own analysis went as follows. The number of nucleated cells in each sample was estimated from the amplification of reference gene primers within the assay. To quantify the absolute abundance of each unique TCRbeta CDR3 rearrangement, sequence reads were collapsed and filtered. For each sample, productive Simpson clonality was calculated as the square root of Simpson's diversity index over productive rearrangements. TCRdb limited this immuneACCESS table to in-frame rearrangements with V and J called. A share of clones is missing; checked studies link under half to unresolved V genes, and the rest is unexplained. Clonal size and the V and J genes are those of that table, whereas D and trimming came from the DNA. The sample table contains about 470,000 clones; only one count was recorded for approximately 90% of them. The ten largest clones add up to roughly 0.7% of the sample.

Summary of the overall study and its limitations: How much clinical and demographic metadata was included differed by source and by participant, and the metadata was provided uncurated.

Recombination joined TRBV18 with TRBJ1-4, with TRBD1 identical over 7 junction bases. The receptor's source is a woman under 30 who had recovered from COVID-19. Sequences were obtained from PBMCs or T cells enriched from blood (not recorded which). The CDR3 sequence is CASSSGQFNEKLFF. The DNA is TGTGCCAGCTCATCGGGACAGTTTAATGAAAAACTGTTTTTT.